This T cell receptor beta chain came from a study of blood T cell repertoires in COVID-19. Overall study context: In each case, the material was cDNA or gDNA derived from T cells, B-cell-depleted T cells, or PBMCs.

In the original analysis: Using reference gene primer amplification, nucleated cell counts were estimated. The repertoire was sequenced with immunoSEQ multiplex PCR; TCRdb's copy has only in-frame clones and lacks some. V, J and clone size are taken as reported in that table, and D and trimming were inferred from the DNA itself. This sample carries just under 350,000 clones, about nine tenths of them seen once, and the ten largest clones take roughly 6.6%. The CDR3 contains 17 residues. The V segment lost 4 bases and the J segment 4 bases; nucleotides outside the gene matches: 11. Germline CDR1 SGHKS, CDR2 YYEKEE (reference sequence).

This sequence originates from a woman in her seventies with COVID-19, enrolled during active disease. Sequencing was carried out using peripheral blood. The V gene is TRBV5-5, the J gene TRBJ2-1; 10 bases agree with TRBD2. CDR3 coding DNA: TGTGCCAGCAGCAAAGGCGCTAGCGGGGGCCAATACAATGAGCAGTTCTTC. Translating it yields CASSKGASGGQYNEQFF.